This TCR beta chain comes out of a study of T cell clonotyping in hematopoietic cell transplantation. Findings and caveats of the study: Higher Inverse Simpson Index values in graft donor and pretransplant recipient predicted broader posttransplant TCR diversity.

On this clone itself: Antigen specificity is unknown.

The CDR3 length is 15 residues. V was trimmed by 2 bases and J by 0 bases, leaving 10 bases between them. The germline CDR1 and CDR2 sequences are SGHTA and FQGNSA. Produced via immunoSEQ multiplex PCR; TCRdb's table is partial and in-frame only. The repertoire consists of 13,000 or so clones, with around nine tenths occurring once and the leading ten covering 6.5% to 9%. The V and J genes are TRBV7-2 and TRBJ1-1; D perhaps matches TRBD1 (5 bases). The sequenced sample was PBMCs, obtained 100 days after allogeneic stem cell transplant. This clonotype was sampled from a female patient in her fifties or sixties who had an allogeneic stem cell transplant from an unrelated donor, so the T cells may come from the graft donor. Some clones in this sample may be carry-over from other donors' samples. In DNA, the CDR3 is TGTGCCAGCAGCTTAAGCGGGGGATTGAACACTGAAGCTTTCTTT. Encoded protein: CASSLSGGLNTEAFF.